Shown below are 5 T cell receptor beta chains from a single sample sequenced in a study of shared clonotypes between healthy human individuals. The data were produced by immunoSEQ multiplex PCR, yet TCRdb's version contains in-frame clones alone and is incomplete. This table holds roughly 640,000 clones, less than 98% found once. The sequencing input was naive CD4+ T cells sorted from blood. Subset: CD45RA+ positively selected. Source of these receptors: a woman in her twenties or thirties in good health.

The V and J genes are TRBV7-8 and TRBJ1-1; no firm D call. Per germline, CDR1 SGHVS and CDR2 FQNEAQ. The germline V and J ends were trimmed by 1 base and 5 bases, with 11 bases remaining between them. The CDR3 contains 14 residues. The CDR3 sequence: CASSLEAPGTEAFF. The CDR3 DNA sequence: TGTGCCAGCAGCTTAGAGGCGCCCGGGACTGAAGCTTTCTTT.

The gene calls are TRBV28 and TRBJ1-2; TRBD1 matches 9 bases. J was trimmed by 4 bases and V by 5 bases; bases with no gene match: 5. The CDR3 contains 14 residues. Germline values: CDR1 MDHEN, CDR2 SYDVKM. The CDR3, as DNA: TGTGCCAGCAGTGCGGGACAGGGTAGCTATGGCTACACCTTC. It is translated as CASSAGQGSYGYTF.

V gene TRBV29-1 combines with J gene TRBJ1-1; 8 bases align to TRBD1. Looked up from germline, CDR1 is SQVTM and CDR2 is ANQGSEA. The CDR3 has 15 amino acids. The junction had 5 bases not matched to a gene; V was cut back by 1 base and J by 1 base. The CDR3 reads CSVEGLTGANTEAFF. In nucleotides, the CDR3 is TGCAGCGTTGAAGGGCTGACAGGGGCGAACACTGAAGCTTTCTTT.

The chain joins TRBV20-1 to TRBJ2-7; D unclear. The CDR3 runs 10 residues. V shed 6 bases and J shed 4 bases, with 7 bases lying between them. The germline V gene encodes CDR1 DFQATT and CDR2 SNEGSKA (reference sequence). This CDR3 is CSATPYEQYF. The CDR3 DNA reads TGCAGTGCCACCCCATACGAGCAGTACTTC.

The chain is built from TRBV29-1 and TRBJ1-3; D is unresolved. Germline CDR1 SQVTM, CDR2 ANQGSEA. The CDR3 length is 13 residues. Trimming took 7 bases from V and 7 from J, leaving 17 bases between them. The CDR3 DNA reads TGCAGCGGCTCGGACTACAGTCGGAACACCATATATTTT. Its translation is CSGSDYSRNTIYF.